What follows are 27 T cell receptor beta chains derived from one specimen sequenced in a study of blood T cell repertoires in COVID-19. Clones were read by immunoSEQ multiplex PCR, and TCRdb kept only the in-frame ones, dropping some. In the table there are about 56,000 clones, 89% of which are singletons. Specimen: peripheral blood. These receptors were taken from a human donor in a cohort sampled during active COVID-19.

V usage is TRBV7-8 and J usage is TRBJ1-1; D remains ambiguous. V was trimmed by 2 bases and J by 2 bases, leaving 9 bases between them. CDR1 and CDR2 from the germline V gene are SGHVS and FQNEAQ. The CDR3 extends over 14 amino acids. The CDR3: CASSLPRENTEAFF. CDR3 coding DNA: TGTGCCAGCAGCTTACCGAGGGAAAACACTGAAGCTTTCTTT.

The rearrangement links TRBV5-4 to TRBJ2-5, with 7 bases lining up with TRBD2. The germline V gene has CDR1 SGHNT and CDR2 YYREEE (reference sequence). Trimming removed 5 bases from V and 2 bases from J; junction bases left unmatched: 9. The CDR3 has 15 residues. The CDR3 DNA reads as TGTGCCAGCAGGCGGGACCTAGCGGAACAAGAGACCCAGTACTTC. This codes for CASRRDLAEQETQYF.

The rearrangement joins TRBV30 to TRBJ2-2; D might be TRBD2 (5 bases). The CDR3 covers 14 residues. Germline V gene data show CDR1 as GTSNPN and CDR2 as SVGIG (reference sequence). V was pared by 0 bases and J by 8 bases, with 13 bases between. CDR3 loop: CAWSVAALSGELFF. The CDR3 DNA sequence: TGTGCCTGGAGTGTAGCGGCACTTTCGGGGGAGCTGTTTTTT.

The V and J genes are TRBV7-2 and TRBJ2-7; the D gene is possibly TRBD2 (5 bases). The CDR3 length is 15 residues. Germline V CDR1 and CDR2: SGHTA, FQGNSA. The V end was cut by 1 base, the J end by 1 base, with 11 bases between. Here the CDR3 reads CASSLGGVQSYEQYF. CDR3 DNA sequence: TGTGCCAGCAGCTTAGGGGGAGTGCAATCCTACGAGCAGTACTTC. Supplemented by reference TRBV7-2 and TRBJ2-7, the full variable domain reads GAGVSQSPSNKVTEKGKDVELRCDPISGHTALYWYRQSLGQGLEFLIYFQGNSAPDKSGLPSDRFSAERTGGSVSTLTIQRTQQEDSAVYLCASSLGGVQSYEQYFGPGTRLTVT.

The rearrangement uses TRBV6-6 and TRBJ1-2; 8 bases are a match to TRBD1. V shed 0 bases, J shed 7 bases, and the junction held 10 bases outside the gene matches. The CDR3 length is 16 residues. Germline V gene lookup returns CDR1 MNHNY and CDR2 SVGAGI (reference sequence). The CDR3 is CASSYSSGQGGGGYTF. The CDR3 coding sequence is TGTGCCAGCAGTTACTCGTCAGGACAGGGAGGAGGTGGCTACACCTTC.

This chain uses TRBV7-2 with TRBJ2-5; D is ambiguous. Trimming took 2 bases from V and 5 from J, leaving 12 bases between them. Germline CDR1 reads SGHTA; CDR2 reads FQGNSA. There are 14 residues in the CDR3. The CDR3: CASSLSWFGETQYF. The CDR3 DNA follows: TGTGCCAGCAGCTTAAGTTGGTTCGGGGAGACCCAGTACTTC.

This chain connects TRBV4-3 to TRBJ1-4, with TRBD1 matching over 7 bases. V was pared by 3 bases and J by 8 bases, with 9 bases of the junction left unmatched. CDR3 length: 15 residues. CDR1 and CDR2 (germline): LGHNA, YSLEER. Written as DNA, the CDR3 is TGCGCCAGCAGCCATCCCGACAGGGCTGGAGAAAAACTGTTTTTT. Its translation is CASSHPDRAGEKLFF.

This rearrangement joins TRBV12-3 or TRBV12-4 to TRBJ2-3; D remains ambiguous. The CDR3 consists of 12 residues. The V and J ends lost 6 bases and 2 bases respectively, with 6 bases between them. CDR3 DNA: TGTGCCAGCAGAGAGTACACAGATACGCAGTATTTT. Translated: CASREYTDTQYF.

This chain connects TRBV2 to TRBJ1-4; D is possibly TRBD1 (5 bases). The CDR3 loop spans 11 amino acids. Per germline, CDR1 SNHLY and CDR2 FYNNEI. V lost 7 bases and J 14 bases, leaving 14 bases between the germline ends. CDR3 region: CASTPGRRLFF. The CDR3 DNA reads TGTGCCAGCACCCCAGGGAGGAGGCTGTTTTTT.

The V gene is TRBV6-2 or TRBV6-3, the J gene TRBJ1-6, with D possibly TRBD1 on 6 matching bases. Germline V gene lookup returns CDR1 MNHEY and CDR2 SVGEGT. This CDR3 has 18 residues. Trimming pared 2 bases from V and 7 bases from J, leaving 21 bases between. The DNA of the CDR3 is TGTGCCAGCAGTTACAGTTTCCAGGGGTTGGGGAAAAATTCACCCCTCCACTTT. Its protein product is CASSYSFQGLGKNSPLHF.

This chain joins TRBV11-3 and TRBJ1-2, with 8 positions matching TRBD1. The CDR3 is 17 residues long. With 7 bases clipped from V and 4 bases from J, the junction kept 17 bases outside the gene matches. Germline values: CDR1 SGHNT, CDR2 YENEEA. CDR3 coding DNA: TGTGCCAGCACCCCAGGGGACAGGAGGGCGAAATCCTATGGCTACACCTTC. As protein: CASTPGDRRAKSYGYTF. Drawing the rest from reference TRBV11-3 and TRBJ1-2, the complete variable domain is EAGVVQSPRYKIIEKKQPVAFWCNPISGHNTLYWYLQNLGQGPELLIRYENEEAVDDSQLPKDRFSAERLKGVDSTLKIQPAELGDSAVYLCASTPGDRRAKSYGYTFGSGTRLTVV.

The gene calls are TRBV12-3 or TRBV12-4 and TRBJ2-5; D not certain. V was clipped by 5 bases and J by 3 bases, with 4 bases between them. The CDR3 is made up of 11 amino acids. CDR3 loop: CASSHKETQYF. The CDR3 coding sequence is TGTGCCAGCAGTCACAAAGAGACCCAGTACTTC.

The chain has TRBV5-1 and TRBJ1-2, with 7 positions matching TRBD1. The CDR3 runs to 16 residues. The germline gives CDR1 SGHRS, CDR2 YFSETQ. V shed 4 bases and J 4 bases; nucleotides not matched to a gene: 13. The DNA of the CDR3 is TGCGCCAGCAGCCCTGGGACAGCTAGTAGTATCTATGGCTACACCTTC. Its protein product is CASSPGTASSIYGYTF.

This rearrangement joins TRBV7-9 to TRBJ2-6, with TRBD2 as a possible D gene (6 bases). This CDR3 has 14 residues. V dropped 8 bases and J dropped 3 bases, with 11 bases sitting between them. Germline values: CDR1 SEHNR, CDR2 FQNEAQ (reference sequence). In DNA form, the CDR3 reads TGTGCCAGCCCGGGGGATCATGGGGCCAACGTCCTGACTTTC. It translates to CASPGDHGANVLTF.

J is TRBJ2-5 and V is TRBV7-8; D gene ambiguous. Deletions cut 2 bases from V and 2 bases from J, with 18 bases between. The CDR3 spans 17 residues. Germline assignment: CDR1 SGHVS and CDR2 FQNEAQ. The CDR3 is CASSLISAGTSQETQYF. CDR3 in DNA: TGTGCCAGCAGCTTAATTTCGGCAGGAACCTCTCAAGAGACCCAGTACTTC.

This clone has only a few counts. The rearrangement joins TRBV7-2 to TRBJ1-5; 7 nucleotides align to TRBD1. In germline, CDR1 is SGHTA, CDR2 FQGNSA. V shed 4 bases and J 0 bases; nucleotides not matched to a gene: 9. There are 17 residues in the CDR3. The CDR3 DNA is TGTGCCAGCAGCTCCCGGACAGGCGTTTATAGCAATCAGCCCCAGCATTTT. Translating gives CASSSRTGVYSNQPQHF. The variable domain in full, with the rest retrieved from reference TRBV7-2 and TRBJ1-5, is GAGVSQSPSNKVTEKGKDVELRCDPISGHTALYWYRQSLGQGLEFLIYFQGNSAPDKSGLPSDRFSAERTGGSVSTLTIQRTQQEDSAVYLCASSSRTGVYSNQPQHFGDGTRLSIL.

The chain links TRBV11-2 to TRBJ2-7; possibly TRBD2 for D (5 bases). Germline CDR1 reads SGHAT; CDR2 reads FQNNGV. The V and J ends lost 5 bases and 6 bases respectively, with 20 bases between them. This CDR3 is built from 15 residues. The CDR3 nucleotides are TGTGCCAGCAGCACACATCCGAGCGGATTGGGCGAGCAGTACTTC. It yields the protein CASSTHPSGLGEQYF.

This chain joins TRBV4-3 and TRBJ2-3, with a weak D call TRBD2 (5 bases). Germline V gene lookup returns CDR1 LGHNA and CDR2 YSLEER. V was pared by 1 base and J by 0 bases, with 20 bases between. This CDR3 contains 19 residues. The CDR3 bases are TGCGCCAGCAGCCAAGGGAGGTTTTTTAGCTTCCGCAGCACAGATACGCAGTATTTT. Amino acids: CASSQGRFFSFRSTDTQYF.

In this sample, this clone turned up once. The CDR3 reads CASSYSKVQGPYEQYF. CDR3 bases: TGTGCCAGCAGTTACTCGAAGGTACAGGGACCCTACGAGCAGTACTTC. The chain joins TRBV6-2 or TRBV6-3 to TRBJ2-7; D perhaps matches TRBD1 (6 bases). The CDR3 has 16 residues. Trimming took 0 bases from V and 2 from J, leaving 14 bases between them. Germline loops: CDR1 MNHEY, CDR2 SVGEGT.

This clone is a singleton in its sample. The DNA is omitted, as the CDR3 cannot be located on it reliably, and the CDR3 follows TCRdb's listing. The rearrangement joins TRBV5-1 to TRBJ1-5; the table's D gene call, TRBD1, was not cross checked with the DNA. The CDR3 spans 17 amino acids, including both terminal residues. CDR1 and CDR2 (germline): SGHRS, YFSETQ. CDR3 protein: CASSFGPGQGSNQPQHF.

The J gene is TRBJ1-1, the V gene TRBV9, with D possibly being TRBD1 (6 bases). The germline V gene has CDR1 SGDLS and CDR2 YYNGEE. The CDR3 is 15 amino acids. V lost 3 bases and J 1 base, leaving 13 bases between the germline ends. The CDR3 protein is CASSAQVRGNTEAFF. In nucleotides, the CDR3 is TGTGCCAGCAGCGCTCAAGTCAGGGGGAACACTGAAGCTTTCTTT. The full variable domain, in which reference TRBV9 and TRBJ1-1 provide the parts outside the CDR3, is DSGVTQTPKHLITATGQRVTLRCSPRSGDLSVYWYQQSLDQGLQFLIQYYNGEERAKGNILERFSAQQFPDLHSELNLSSLELGDSALYFCASSAQVRGNTEAFFGQGTRLTVV.

CDR3 sequence reads: CASSPPTGIDEQYF. CDR3 nucleotides: TGTGCCAGCTCACCACCGACAGGGATCGACGAGCAGTACTTC. This chain uses TRBV18 with TRBJ2-7; TRBD1 aligns across 7 bases. The CDR3 spans 14 residues. Trimming cost V 0 bases and J 5 bases; bases outside gene matches: 4. Germline lookup yields CDR1 KGHSH and CDR2 LQKENI.

The chain has TRBV18 and TRBJ1-1, with 8 bases lining up with TRBD1. Germline lookup yields CDR1 KGHSH and CDR2 LQKENI. Trimming took 5 bases from V and 6 from J; bases not matched to a gene: 5. CDR3 length equals 13 residues. The CDR3 is CASSGQGIPEAFF. Here the CDR3 DNA reads TGTGCCAGCTCAGGACAGGGCATCCCTGAAGCTTTCTTT. The variable domain in full, with the rest retrieved from reference TRBV18 and TRBJ1-1, is NAGVMQNPRHLVRRRGQEARLRCSPMKGHSHVYWYRQLPEEGLKFMVYLQKENIIDESGMPKERFSAEFPKEGPSILRIQQVVRGDSAAYFCASSGQGIPEAFFGQGTRLTVV.

The chain couples TRBV28 to TRBJ1-4, with 7 nucleotides matching TRBD1. The V gene's germline CDR1 is MDHEN and CDR2 SYDVKM. The CDR3 runs 16 residues. The J segment lost 5 bases and the V segment lost 4 bases, leaving 10 bases of the junction unmatched. Here the CDR3 reads CASSSAALQGNEKLFF. CDR3 coding DNA: TGTGCCAGCAGTTCAGCTGCCTTACAGGGGAATGAAAAACTGTTTTTT.

The rearrangement links TRBV2 to TRBJ2-3, with 11 positions matching TRBD1. Germline V gene sequence: CDR1 SNHLY, CDR2 FYNNEI. V shed 7 bases and J 4 bases; nucleotides not matched to a gene: 4. The CDR3 loop spans 14 amino acids. The CDR3 sequence is CASITGQGADTQYF. The DNA for the CDR3 is TGTGCCAGCATCACGGGACAGGGGGCAGATACGCAGTATTTT.

The J gene is TRBJ1-4, the V gene TRBV2; unclear D gene. Germline CDR1 is SNHLY and CDR2 is FYNNEI. CDR3 length: 15 amino acids. Trimming cost V 5 bases and J 8 bases, with 18 bases left between them. The CDR3 DNA is TGTGCCAGCAGTTCCCAGAGCCCGGCGGGGGAAAAACTGTTTTTT. This codes for CASSSQSPAGEKLFF.

The J gene is TRBJ1-1, the V gene TRBV7-9; tentatively, D is TRBD1 (6 bases). Germline assignment: CDR1 SEHNR and CDR2 FQNEAQ (reference sequence). The CDR3 runs to 12 residues. Trimming stripped 5 bases from V and 5 bases from J, with 9 bases between. CDR3 DNA sequence: TGTGCCAGCAGCACAGGGTTGACTGAAGCTTTCTTT. This translates into CASSTGLTEAFF.